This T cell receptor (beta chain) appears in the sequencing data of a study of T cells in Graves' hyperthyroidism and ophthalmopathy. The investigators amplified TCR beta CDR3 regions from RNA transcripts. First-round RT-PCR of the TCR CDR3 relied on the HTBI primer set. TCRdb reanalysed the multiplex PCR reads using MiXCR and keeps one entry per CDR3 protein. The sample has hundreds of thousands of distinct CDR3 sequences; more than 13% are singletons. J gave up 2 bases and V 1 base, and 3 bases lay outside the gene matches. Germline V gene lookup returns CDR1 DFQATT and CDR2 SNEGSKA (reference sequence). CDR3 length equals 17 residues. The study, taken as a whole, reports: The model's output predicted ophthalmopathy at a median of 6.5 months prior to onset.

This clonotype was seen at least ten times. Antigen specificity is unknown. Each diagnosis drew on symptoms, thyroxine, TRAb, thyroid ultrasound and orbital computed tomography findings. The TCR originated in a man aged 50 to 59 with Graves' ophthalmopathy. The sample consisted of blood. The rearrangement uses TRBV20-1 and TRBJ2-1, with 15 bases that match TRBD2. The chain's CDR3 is CSARGTSGRVPYNEQFF. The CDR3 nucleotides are TGCAGTGCTAGAGGGACTAGCGGGAGGGTACCCTACAATGAGCAGTTCTTC.